A single sample gave rise to the 11 T cell receptor beta chains below, sequenced in a study of blood T cell repertoires in COVID-19. Assay used: immunoSEQ multiplex PCR; TCRdb lists only in-frame clones, some missing. The sample contains roughly 100,000 clones, about 80% of which appear only once. The specimen was peripheral blood. These receptors were taken from a man at least 80 years old with acute or convalescent COVID-19.

The rearrangement joins TRBV12-3 or TRBV12-4 to TRBJ1-1; no firm D call. This CDR3 region has 13 residues. V gave up 6 bases and J gave up 1 base, with 9 bases separating them. The CDR3 loop reads CASSPVSNTEAFF. CDR3 sequence (DNA): TGTGCCAGCAGCCCCGTCTCGAACACTGAAGCTTTCTTT.

This chain connects TRBV11-2 to TRBJ2-3; D is unclear. V lost 5 bases and J 4 bases, leaving 10 bases between the germline ends. Germline CDR1 is SGHAT and CDR2 is FQNNGV. The CDR3 length is 13 residues. The chain's CDR3 is CASSVVSADTQYF. For the CDR3, the DNA is TGTGCCAGCAGCGTAGTATCAGCAGATACGCAGTATTTT.

This rearrangement joins TRBV25-1 to TRBJ1-2; TRBD1 agrees at 11 bases. CDR1 and CDR2 (germline): MGHDK, SYGVNS. The CDR3 runs 15 residues. The J segment lost 6 bases and the V segment lost 1 base, leaving 4 bases of the junction unmatched. The CDR3 reads CASSESGTGGHGYTF. CDR3 bases: TGTGCCAGCAGTGAATCGGGGACAGGGGGACATGGCTACACCTTC.

This chain connects TRBV2 to TRBJ2-1; 8 nucleotides match TRBD2. V lost 7 bases to trimming and J lost 6 bases; unmatched junction nucleotides: 8. Germline CDR1 and CDR2: SNHLY and FYNNEI. The CDR3 is 14 residues long. The CDR3 is CASTWGGGTNEQFF. The CDR3 DNA sequence: TGTGCCAGCACCTGGGGCGGGGGGACCAATGAGCAGTTCTTC.

The table lists this clone with a few counts. The gene calls are TRBV10-2 and TRBJ2-2; possible D gene TRBD2, 7 bases. Trimming cost V 7 bases and J 5 bases, with 17 bases left between them. The germline gives CDR1 WSHSY, CDR2 SAAADI. There are 15 residues in the CDR3. The CDR3 is CASNDWGGQTGELFF. The DNA for the CDR3 is TGCGCCAGCAATGATTGGGGGGGGCAAACCGGGGAGCTGTTTTTT.

V and J are TRBV27 and TRBJ2-6; TRBD1 agrees at 7 bases. The CDR3 is 18 amino acids. Trimming cost V 4 bases and J 2 bases; bases outside gene matches: 11. Germline loops: CDR1 MNHEY, CDR2 SMNVEV (reference sequence). CDR3 nucleotide sequence: TGTGCCAGCAGTTCACAGGGGTTGGACGGGACTGGGGCCAACGTCCTGACTTTC. It is translated as CASSSQGLDGTGANVLTF. Complete variable domain (other parts from reference TRBV27 and TRBJ2-6): EAQVTQNPRYLITVTGKKLTVTCSQNMNHEYMSWYRQDPGLGLRQIYYSMNVEVTDKGDVPEGYKVSRKEKRNFPLILESPSPNQTSLYFCASSSQGLDGTGANVLTFGAGSRLTVL.

This clone was counted only a few times. V and J are TRBV6-6 and TRBJ2-5; tentatively, D is TRBD2 (5 bases). Germline CDR1 and CDR2: MNHNY and SVGAGI (reference sequence). This CDR3 spans 15 amino acids. With 6 bases removed from V and 1 base from J, the gap between germline ends came to 15 bases. The CDR3 is CASRSSREIQETQYF. CDR3 DNA sequence: TGTGCCAGCAGGTCCAGCCGGGAAATCCAAGAGACCCAGTACTTC.

The chain links TRBV4-3 to TRBJ2-1, with D perhaps TRBD2 (5 bases). Trimming removed 0 bases from V and 2 bases from J, with 11 bases in between. In germline, CDR1 is LGHNA, CDR2 YSLEER. This CDR3 has 16 amino acids. DNA for the CDR3: TGCGCCAGCAGCCAAGATAGGGCTAGCCCCTACAATGAGCAGTTCTTC. Amino acids: CASSQDRASPYNEQFF.

This sequence joins TRBV14 and TRBJ2-7; D is possibly TRBD1 (6 bases). This CDR3 has 15 residues. Per germline, CDR1 SGHDN and CDR2 FVKESK. Trimming left V 0 bases short and J 5 bases short, with 14 bases between. CDR3 sequence reads: CASSQDRGVAHEQYF. In nucleotides, the CDR3 is TGTGCCAGCAGCCAAGACAGGGGAGTTGCCCACGAGCAGTACTTC.

The chain links TRBV6-2 or TRBV6-3 to TRBJ2-3, with a possible D match to TRBD2 (6 bases). This CDR3 is 15 amino acids long. Germline V gives CDR1 MNHEY, CDR2 SVGEGT. The germline V and J ends were trimmed by 6 bases and 1 base, with 14 bases remaining between them. In DNA form, the CDR3 reads TGTGCCAGCAGCTCCGCGGGGATCGGCACAGATACGCAGTATTTT. This gives the protein CASSSAGIGTDTQYF.

The gene calls are TRBV19 and TRBJ1-3; D not certain. CDR3 length: 11 amino acids. The V end was cut by 11 bases, the J end by 0 bases, with 5 bases between. Germline V CDR1 and CDR2: LNHDA, SQIVND (reference sequence). CDR3 region: CAGLSGNTIYF. CDR3 DNA sequence: TGTGCCGGACTCTCTGGAAACACCATATATTTT.